Each of the 2 T cell receptor beta chains below was sequenced from the same sample in a study of shared clonotypes between healthy human individuals. Sequencing was performed with immunoSEQ multiplex PCR; in TCRdb, only in-frame clones are kept and a portion is missing. The table records 1,500,000 or so clones, approximately 97% of them present only once. The sequenced sample was naive CD4+ T cells sorted from blood. Subset specified: CD45RA+ positively selected. All receptors derive from a young man in good health.

The chain couples TRBV7-6 to TRBJ2-3, with 7 positions matching TRBD2. From germline, CDR1 is SGHVS and CDR2 FNYEAQ. V lost 7 bases, J lost 0 bases, and 10 bases stayed unmatched. The CDR3 covers 16 residues. The CDR3 coding sequence is TGTGCCAGCAAACCTACGGGACTACCTAGCACAGATACGCAGTATTTT. Protein sequence: CASKPTGLPSTDTQYF.

The chain joins TRBV29-1 to TRBJ2-7; 7 nucleotides line up with TRBD2. V was clipped by 4 bases and J by 6 bases; unmatched bases: 15. Germline loops: CDR1 SQVTM, CDR2 ANQGSEA. This CDR3 is 15 amino acids long. The CDR3 DNA sequence: TGCAGCGTTGTTTTGCCGCGCGGGGGATGGGCCGAGCAGTACTTC. It is translated as CSVVLPRGGWAEQYF.